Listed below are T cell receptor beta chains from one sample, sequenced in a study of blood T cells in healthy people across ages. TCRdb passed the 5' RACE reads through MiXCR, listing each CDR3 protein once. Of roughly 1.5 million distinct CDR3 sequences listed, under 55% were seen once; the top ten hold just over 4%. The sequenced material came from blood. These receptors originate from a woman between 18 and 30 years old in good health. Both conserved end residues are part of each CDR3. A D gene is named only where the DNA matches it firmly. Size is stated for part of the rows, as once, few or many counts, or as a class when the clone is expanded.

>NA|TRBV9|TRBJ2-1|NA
CASSGVDNEQFF
TGTGCCAGCAGCGGGGTAGACAATGAGCAGTTCTTC
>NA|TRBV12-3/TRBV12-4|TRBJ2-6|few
CASNGGRGSGANVLTF
TGTGCCAGCAATGGGGGCCGCGGGTCTGGGGCCAACGTCCTGACTTTC
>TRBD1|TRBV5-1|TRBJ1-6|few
CASSSGTALSPLHF
TGCGCCAGCAGCAGCGGGACAGCCCTATCACCCCTCCACTTT
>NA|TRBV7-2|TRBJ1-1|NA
CASSLAREMNTEAFF
TGTGCCAGCAGCTTAGCTAGAGAAATGAACACTGAAGCTTTCTTT
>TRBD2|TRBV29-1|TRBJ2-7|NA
CSVGVAGGNEQYF
TGCAGCGTTGGGGTAGCGGGAGGGAACGAGCAGTACTTC
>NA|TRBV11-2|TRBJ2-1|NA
CASGGGRTGEQFF
TGTGCCAGCGGGGGCGGGAGAACCGGTGAGCAGTTCTTC
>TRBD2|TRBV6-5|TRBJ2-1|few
CASSVAGAPYNEQFF
TGTGCCAGCAGTGTAGCGGGAGCACCGTACAATGAGCAGTTCTTC
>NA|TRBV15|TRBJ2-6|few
CATSKPGYRPSGANVLTF
TGTGCCACCAGTAAACCGGGCTACAGACCCTCTGGGGCCAACGTCCTGACTTTC
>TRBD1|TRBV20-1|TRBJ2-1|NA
CSARQGAQETQFF
TGCAGTGCTAGGCAGGGGGCCCAAGAGACCCAGTTCTTC
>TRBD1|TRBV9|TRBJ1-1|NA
CASSSTGVRDTEAFF
TGTGCCAGCAGCTCGACAGGGGTCCGCGACACTGAAGCTTTCTTT
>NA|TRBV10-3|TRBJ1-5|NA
CAISPGRDNQPQHF
TGTGCCATCAGTCCCGGACGGGACAATCAGCCCCAGCATTTT
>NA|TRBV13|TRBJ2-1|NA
CASNPGNNNEQFF
TGTGCCAGCAACCCGGGGAACAACAATGAGCAGTTCTTC
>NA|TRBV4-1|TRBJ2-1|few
CASSHRDTYNEQFF
TGCGCCAGCAGCCACCGGGACACCTACAATGAGCAGTTCTTC
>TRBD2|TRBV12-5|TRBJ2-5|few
CASGVSSGRETQYF
TGTGCTAGTGGTGTCTCGAGCGGGAGGGAGACCCAGTACTTC
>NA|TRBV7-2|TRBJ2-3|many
CASTAWESTDTQYF
TGTGCCAGCACCGCCTGGGAAAGCACAGATACGCAGTATTTT
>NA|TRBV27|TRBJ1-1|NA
CASRTGNVGTEAFF
TGTGCCAGTCGCACGGGGAATGTGGGGACTGAAGCTTTCTTT
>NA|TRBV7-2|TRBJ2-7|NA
CASRVELGDNEQYF
TGTGCCAGCCGAGTTGAGTTAGGAGACAATGAGCAGTACTTC
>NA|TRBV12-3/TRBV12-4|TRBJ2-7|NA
CASSLHHPSEYEQYF
TGTGCCAGCAGTTTACACCACCCTTCAGAATACGAGCAGTACTTC
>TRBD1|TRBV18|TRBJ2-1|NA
CASSDGRDRVKDEQFF
TGTGCCAGCTCGGATGGGAGGGACAGGGTAAAAGATGAGCAGTTCTTC
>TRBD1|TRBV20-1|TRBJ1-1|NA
CSASLSGQLNTEAFF
TGCAGTGCTAGCCTATCGGGACAGTTAAACACTGAAGCTTTCTTT
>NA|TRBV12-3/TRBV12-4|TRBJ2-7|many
CASSFPGDYEQYF
TGTGCCAGCAGTTTCCCAGGTGACTACGAGCAGTACTTC
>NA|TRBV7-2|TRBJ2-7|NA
CASRKTGRDYYEQYF
TGTGCCAGCAGGAAGACAGGGAGGGACTATTACGAGCAGTACTTC